The rows below give T cell receptor beta chains drawn from one sample of a study of Ad26.COV2.S vaccination and SARS-CoV-2 variants. Assay: immunoSEQ multiplex PCR; the TCRdb copy retains only in-frame clones and omits some. The data contain around 400,000 clones, 90% of them singletons. The sample here was peripheral blood, taken in a trial of Ad26.COV2.S vaccine versus placebo. These receptors were collected from a person between 18 and 59 years old who received the Ad26.COV2.S COVID-19 vaccine or a placebo. The CDR3 runs from the conserved cysteine through the conserved F or W. The D gene is left open where the match is weak. Clone size is not always given. Where it is, it says once, few, many or a class for expanded clones.

>.|TRBJ1-4|.|TRBV19
CASSIVDRRGANEKLFF
TGTGCCAGTAGTATAGTCGACAGGAGAGGAGCTAATGAAAAACTGTTTTTT
>.|TRBJ2-5|once|TRBV5-1
CASGFGLLDLQETQYF
TGCGCCAGCGGCTTCGGACTCCTAGACCTACAAGAGACCCAGTACTTC
>.|TRBJ2-3|.|TRBV3-1/TRBV3-2
CASSQGWDASYTQYF
TGTGCCAGCAGCCAAGGATGGGATGCCTCTTATACGCAGTATTTT
>TRBD2|TRBJ2-1|.|TRBV7-2
CASSFRLAGGRDEQFF
TGTGCCAGCAGCTTTCGACTAGCGGGAGGGAGAGATGAGCAGTTCTTC
>.|TRBJ2-7|once|TRBV6-6
CASSRPDREQYF
TGTGCCAGCAGTCGACCCGATCGCGAGCAGTACTTC
>.|TRBJ2-1|.|TRBV14
CASSQIRDSYNEQFF
TGTGCCAGCAGCCAGATCCGGGACTCTTACAATGAGCAGTTCTTC
>.|TRBJ2-7|.|TRBV5-1
CASSLPRGEQYF
TGCGCCAGCAGCTTACCGAGGGGCGAGCAGTACTTC
>TRBD1|TRBJ1-4|.|TRBV5-6
CASSLGQGVRTNEKLFF
TGTGCCAGCAGCTTGGGGCAGGGGGTCAGAACTAATGAAAAACTGTTTTTT
>.|TRBJ1-2|.|TRBV13
CASSLGQTYGYTF
TGTGCCAGCAGCTTAGGCCAGACCTATGGCTACACCTTC
>.|TRBJ2-1|.|TRBV11-3
CASSLGHLVYNEQFF
TGTGCCAGCAGCTTAGGGCATCTAGTCTACAATGAGCAGTTCTTC
>.|TRBJ1-1|.|TRBV12-3/TRBV12-4
CASSFGQGTEAFF
TGTGCCAGCAGTTTTGGGCAAGGCACTGAAGCTTTCTTT
>.|TRBJ2-3|.|TRBV4-2
CASSQDGRGTSTDTQYF
TGTGCCAGCAGCCAAGATGGCCGGGGAACTAGCACAGATACGCAGTATTTT
>TRBD1|TRBJ1-5|once|TRBV2
CASSRQGRNQPQHF
TGTGCCAGCAGCCGACAGGGACGCAATCAGCCCCAGCATTTT
>.|TRBJ2-1|.|TRBV6-6
CASSYSDWPLGQFF
TGTGCCAGCAGTTACTCCGACTGGCCCCTCGGGCAGTTCTTC
>.|TRBJ1-2|once|TRBV6-5
CASMRAGGYTF
TGTGCCAGCATGCGTGCGGGTGGCTACACCTTC
>.|TRBJ1-1|.|TRBV7-8
CASSLGGGNTEAFF
TGTGCCAGCAGCTTAGGGGGAGGGAACACTGAAGCTTTCTTT
>TRBD2|TRBJ2-7|.|TRBV7-8
CASSMGLAEVYEQYF
TGTGCCAGCAGCATGGGACTAGCGGAGGTTTACGAGCAGTACTTC
>.|TRBJ2-7|.|TRBV6-2/TRBV6-3
CASSGPIPNYEQYF
TGTGCCAGCAGCGGACCTATACCCAACTACGAGCAGTACTTC
>.|TRBJ1-2|.|TRBV29-1
CSVEDARGDYGYTF
TGCAGCGTTGAAGATGCCAGGGGAGACTATGGCTACACCTTC
>.|TRBJ2-1|.|TRBV29-1
CSVVWGAGNEQFF
TGCAGCGTTGTTTGGGGGGCGGGCAATGAGCAGTTCTTC
>TRBD1|TRBJ1-5|.|TRBV27
CASSLSGQGAHQPQHF
TGTGCCAGCAGTTTATCCGGGCAGGGGGCGCATCAGCCCCAGCATTTT
>TRBD1|TRBJ1-4|.|TRBV2
CASSVNRGRGEKLFF
TGTGCCAGCAGTGTCAACAGGGGGCGCGGTGAAAAACTGTTTTTT
>.|TRBJ2-5|.|TRBV28
CASSLASGPQETQYF
TGTGCCAGCAGTTTAGCGTCAGGGCCACAAGAGACCCAGTACTTC
>TRBD1|TRBJ2-6|.|TRBV10-3
CAIRDTGAGANVLTF
TGTGCCATCAGGGATACAGGGGCTGGGGCCAACGTCCTGACTTTC
>TRBD1|TRBJ2-5|once|TRBV5-5
CASSLGYRQGAIETQYF
TGTGCCAGCAGCTTGGGTTACCGACAGGGGGCTATTGAGACCCAGTACTTC
>.|TRBJ1-5|.|TRBV28
CASSALGVYQPQHF
TGTGCCAGCAGTGCCCTGGGGGTGTATCAGCCCCAGCATTTT
>.|TRBJ2-7|.|TRBV2
CASSTTGLEYSYEQYF
TGTGCCAGCAGTACGACTGGGCTAGAGTACTCCTACGAGCAGTACTTC
>.|TRBJ2-7|.|TRBV30
CAWSVRLSPREQYF
TGTGCCTGGAGTGTACGTCTATCGCCGAGAGAGCAGTACTTC
>TRBD2|TRBJ2-1|.|TRBV5-1
CASSPIAGATGNEQFF
TGCGCCAGCAGTCCGATAGCGGGAGCTACCGGGAATGAGCAGTTCTTC